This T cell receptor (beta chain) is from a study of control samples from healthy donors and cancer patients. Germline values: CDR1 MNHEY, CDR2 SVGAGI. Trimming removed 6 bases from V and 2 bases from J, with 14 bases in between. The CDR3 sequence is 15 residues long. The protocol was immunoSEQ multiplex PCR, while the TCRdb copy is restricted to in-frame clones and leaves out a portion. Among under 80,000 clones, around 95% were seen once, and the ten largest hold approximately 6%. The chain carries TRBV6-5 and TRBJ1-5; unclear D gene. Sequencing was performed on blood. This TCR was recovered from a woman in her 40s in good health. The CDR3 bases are TGTGCCAGCAGGGTTAAGGGTTGGGGCAATCAGCCCCAGCATTTT. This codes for CASRVKGWGNQPQHF.